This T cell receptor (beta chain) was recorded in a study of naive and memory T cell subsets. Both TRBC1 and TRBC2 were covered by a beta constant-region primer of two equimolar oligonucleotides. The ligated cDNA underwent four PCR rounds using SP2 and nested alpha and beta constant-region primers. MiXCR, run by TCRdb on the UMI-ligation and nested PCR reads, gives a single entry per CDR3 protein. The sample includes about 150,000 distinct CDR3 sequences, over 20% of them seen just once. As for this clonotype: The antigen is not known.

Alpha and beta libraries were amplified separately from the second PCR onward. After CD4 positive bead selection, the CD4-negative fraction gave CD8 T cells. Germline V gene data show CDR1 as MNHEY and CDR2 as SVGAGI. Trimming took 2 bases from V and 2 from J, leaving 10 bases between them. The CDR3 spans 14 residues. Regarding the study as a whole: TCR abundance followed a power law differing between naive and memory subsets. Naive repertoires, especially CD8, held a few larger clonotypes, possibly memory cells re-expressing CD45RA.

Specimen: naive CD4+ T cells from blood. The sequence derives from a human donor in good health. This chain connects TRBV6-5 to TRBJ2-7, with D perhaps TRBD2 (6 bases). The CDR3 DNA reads TGTGCCAGCAGTTACCAGCGGGCGGCCTACGAGCAGTACTTC. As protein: CASSYQRAAYEQYF.